What follows are 32 T cell receptor beta chains derived from one specimen sequenced in a study of graft-versus-host responses after intestinal transplantation. The method was immunoSEQ multiplex PCR; TCRdb's version includes in-frame clones alone and lacks a portion of them. This sample has about 6,900 clones, with around 25% found just once. The sequencing used alloreactive CD4+ T cells from a mixed lymphocyte reaction culture, collected before transplantation. The subset here: CFSE-low proliferating T cells sorted from approximately 6-day pre-transplant mixed lymphocyte reaction (GvH or HvG direction). These receptors all stem from a human patient who was an organ donor for intestinal transplantation.

This chain joins TRBV29-1 and TRBJ2-1, with D tentatively TRBD1 (6 bases). Per germline, CDR1 SQVTM and CDR2 ANQGSEA. The germline V and J ends were trimmed by 6 bases and 5 bases, with 17 bases remaining between them. The CDR3 length is 14 residues. The CDR3 is CSVPTGWKHNEQFF. In DNA form, the CDR3 reads TGCAGCGTGCCCACAGGGTGGAAACACAATGAGCAGTTCTTC.

This clone appeared once. A read error is the likely source, as a far larger clone sits one nucleotide away. The V gene is TRBV5-4, the J gene TRBJ1-4, with a weak D call TRBD1 (5 bases). In germline, CDR1 is SGHNT, CDR2 YYREEE (reference sequence). The CDR3 runs 15 residues. For the CDR3, the DNA is TGTGCCGGCAGCTCCGGTGGGACGTTTAATGAAAAACTGTTTTTT. Protein sequence: CAGSSGGTFNEKLFF.

This clone has just a few counts. Germline is not matched at one junction end, which may reflect a read error. The rearrangement uses TRBV5-4 and TRBJ2-2, with 9 bases aligning to TRBD2. Germline V lookup: CDR1 SGHNT, CDR2 YYREEE (reference sequence). This CDR3 region has 18 residues. The DNA of the CDR3 is TGCGCCAGCAGCCCAGGACTAGCGCAAGCAGCGAACACCGGGGAGCTGTTTTTT. Translation: CASSPGLAQAANTGELFF.

The chain recombines TRBV6-5 with TRBJ1-2, with D unclear. The CDR3 is 13 residues long. V lost 2 bases and J lost 3, with 7 bases in between. In germline, CDR1 is MNHEY, CDR2 SVGAGI. The CDR3 DNA is TGTGCCAGCAGTTACGTGGGTTACTATGGCTACACCTTC. It is translated as CASSYVGYYGYTF.

The V gene is TRBV6-6, the J gene TRBJ2-4; D may match TRBD1 or TRBD2 (5 bases each). The V end was cut by 7 bases, the J end by 9 bases, with 16 bases between. The CDR3 length is 13 residues. The germline CDR1 and CDR2 sequences are MNHNY and SVGAGI (reference sequence). The chain's CDR3 is CASKSGNGGIQYF. CDR3 nucleotide sequence: TGTGCCAGCAAATCCGGGAATGGGGGCATTCAGTACTTC.

The chain has TRBV7-2 and TRBJ2-7; D might be TRBD2 (6 bases). CDR1 and CDR2 (germline): SGHTA, FQGNSA. The V end lost 5 bases, the J end lost 0 bases, and 8 bases lay between the germline ends. This CDR3 comprises 13 residues. This chain's CDR3 is CASSPGLSYEQYF. The DNA for the CDR3 is TGTGCCAGCAGCCCGGGACTCTCCTACGAGCAGTACTTC.

The J gene is TRBJ2-3, the V gene TRBV30, with D perhaps matching TRBD2 (7 bases). Per germline, CDR1 GTSNPN and CDR2 SVGIG (reference sequence). This CDR3 is 16 amino acids long. V dropped 0 bases and J dropped 4 bases, with 17 bases sitting between them. In DNA form, the CDR3 reads TGTGCCTGGAGTGTAGGAGGGGGGGGGCGCCCAGATACGCAGTATTTT. Residues: CAWSVGGGGRPDTQYF.

This clone was seen only once. The rearrangement links TRBV4-1 to TRBJ2-5; D is unresolved. The J call may be incorrect, as the DNA end agrees better with TRBJ2-7. The CDR3 loop spans 16 amino acids. Germline lookup yields CDR1 MGHRA and CDR2 YSYEKL. CDR3 DNA: TGCGCCAGCAGCCAAGGAGGCGCGGAGTATAGCTACGAGCAGTACTTC. Protein sequence: CASSQGGAEYSYEQYF.

This clone was detected a few times. The DNA for the CDR3 is TGTGCCAGCAGCTTGCCCAGGGAAGAGACCCAGTACTTC. Amino acid sequence: CASSLPREETQYF. The rearrangement links TRBV7-2 to TRBJ2-5, with D possibly matching TRBD1 (5 bases). The V end lost 3 bases, the J end lost 3 bases, and 8 bases lay between the germline ends. This CDR3 region has 13 residues. Germline CDR1 SGHTA, CDR2 FQGNSA.

As to this clone: One base away lies a much larger clone, so this may be a sequencing read error. Other DNA variants within this sample encode the same CDR3. This rearrangement joins TRBV6-5 to TRBJ1-2; D is unclear. Trimming took 0 bases from V and 6 from J, leaving 11 bases between them. Germline V gene sequence: CDR1 MNHEY, CDR2 SVGAGI. The CDR3 contains 14 residues. This chain's CDR3 is CASSYSRRVNGYTF. Written as DNA, the CDR3 is TGTGCCAGCAGTTACTCGCGGCGTGTAAATGGCTACACCTTC.

This chain joins TRBV7-6 and TRBJ1-1; tentative D call: TRBD1 (6 bases). In germline, CDR1 is SGHVS, CDR2 FNYEAQ. Trimming removed 3 bases at V and 5 bases at J, with 13 bases between. The length of the CDR3 is 14 residues. The CDR3 coding sequence is TGTGCCAGCAGCTTTGAGGGGGTGAGGACTGAAGCTTTCTTT. Translation gives CASSFEGVRTEAFF.

The J gene is TRBJ2-3, the V gene TRBV11-2; 7 bases fit TRBD2. CDR3 length equals 14 residues. Per the germline V gene, CDR1 is SGHAT and CDR2 is FQNNGV. Losses at the gene ends were 3 bases for V and 2 bases for J; bases not matched to a gene: 2. CDR3 bases: TGTGCCAGCAGCTTGGGACTATTCACAGATACGCAGTATTTT. This encodes CASSLGLFTDTQYF.

This clone was detected only once. A much bigger clone sits one base away, suggesting this may be a read error. The J gene is TRBJ1-1, the V gene TRBV6-5; 7 bases line up with TRBD1. The V gene end was trimmed by 2 bases and the J gene end by 2 bases; junction bases not matched to a gene: 5. CDR3 length equals 15 residues. The germline CDR1 and CDR2 sequences are MNHEY and SVGAGI. The CDR3 sequence is CASSYAGGDNTEAFF. CDR3 bases: TGTGCCAGCAGTTACGCAGGGGGGGATAACACTGAAGCTTTCTTT.

By frequency in the sample, this clone is large. The chain joins TRBV7-9 to TRBJ2-1, with D maybe TRBD2 (5 bases). The germline V and J ends were trimmed by 0 bases and 7 bases, with 13 bases remaining between them. The CDR3 loop spans 15 amino acids. Germline CDR1 SEHNR, CDR2 FQNEAQ (reference sequence). Here the CDR3 reads CASSLAWAGGNEQFF. For the CDR3, the DNA is TGTGCCAGCAGCTTAGCCTGGGCGGGCGGGAATGAGCAGTTCTTC.

This clone was observed a handful of times. The rearrangement uses TRBV7-2 and TRBJ1-5; D unresolved. This CDR3 is 13 amino acids long. Between the trimmed V and J ends, which lost 1 base and 4 bases, there was a span of 5 bases. Germline V gives CDR1 SGHTA, CDR2 FQGNSA. The CDR3 DNA follows: TGTGCCAGCAGCTTAGACGGGAATCAGCCCCAGCATTTT. This encodes CASSLDGNQPQHF.

There are a few counts of this clone. This chain connects TRBV7-2 to TRBJ2-7, with TRBD2 matching 10 bases. The ends lost 5 bases at V and 7 bases at J; junction bases unmatched: 8. The CDR3 loop spans 14 amino acids. Germline lookup yields CDR1 SGHTA and CDR2 FQGNSA. The CDR3 DNA reads TGTGCCAGCAGCCAGCGGGAGGGCCCTTGGGAGCAGTACTTC. Translated, it gives CASSQREGPWEQYF.

This chain joins TRBV5-5 and TRBJ2-1; tentative D call: TRBD2 (6 bases). This CDR3 spans 17 amino acids. Trimming pared 0 bases from V and 2 bases from J, leaving 15 bases between. Germline loops: CDR1 SGHKS, CDR2 YYEKEE (reference sequence). CDR3 nucleotide sequence: TGTGCCAGCAGCTTGGGGTGGCGGGATCCCCCCTACAATGAGCAGTTCTTC. Translated: CASSLGWRDPPYNEQFF. The full variable domain, in which reference TRBV5-5 and TRBJ2-1 provide the parts outside the CDR3, is DAGVTQSPTHLIKTRGQQVTLRCSPISGHKSVSWYQQVLGQGPQFIFQYYEKEERGRGNFPDRFSARQFPNYSSELNVNALLLGDSALYLCASSLGWRDPPYNEQFFGPGTRLTVL.

This clone was detected a few times. V is TRBV5-7 and J is TRBJ2-5; D not resolved. TRBV5-7 is filed as an ORF, its function uncertain. Trimming took off 7 bases at V and 1 base at J, with 5 bases between the two ends. The CDR3 length is 11 residues. CDR3 sequence: CASWAQETQYF. The DNA of the CDR3 is TGTGCCAGCTGGGCCCAAGAGACCCAGTACTTC.

The chain employs TRBV6-5 and TRBJ1-5; the match to TRBD1 covers 9 bases. Losses at the gene ends were 6 bases for V and 2 bases for J; bases not matched to a gene: 5. The germline CDR1 and CDR2 sequences are MNHEY and SVGAGI. The CDR3 loop spans 15 amino acids. This CDR3 reads CASRPTGGGNQPQHF. In DNA form, the CDR3 reads TGTGCCAGCAGGCCGACAGGGGGAGGCAATCAGCCCCAGCATTTT.

This chain links TRBV11-2 with TRBJ2-7, with D perhaps matching TRBD1 or TRBD2 (5 bases each). This CDR3 is built from 15 residues. The germline CDR1 and CDR2 sequences are SGHAT and FQNNGV. Trimming cost V 1 base and J 6 bases, with 16 bases left between them. In DNA form, the CDR3 reads TGTGCCAGCAGCTTAGGGGGACCGGGAAATTCCGAGCAGTACTTC. Residues: CASSLGGPGNSEQYF.

About this clone itself: One base away lies a much larger clone, so this may be a sequencing read error. V is TRBV10-3 and J is TRBJ2-7, with TRBD2 matching 12 bases. CDR1 and CDR2 (germline): ENHRY, SYGVKD. This CDR3 contains 16 residues. CDR3 in amino acids: CASSESPSGRAKEQYF. The CDR3 bases are TGTGCCAGCAGTGAGTCCCCTAGCGGGAGGGCCAAGGAGCAGTACTTC.

This sequence joins TRBV7-2 and TRBJ2-1; D may be TRBD2 (5 bases). V was pared by 3 bases and J by 8 bases, with 11 bases between. The CDR3 has 13 amino acids. The germline CDR1 and CDR2 sequences are SGHTA and FQGNSA. CDR3 sequence (DNA): TGTGCCAGCAGCTTGGCCGGGGTCGATGAGCAGTTCTTC. Amino acid sequence: CASSLAGVDEQFF.

The V gene is TRBV7-3, the J gene TRBJ2-1; 13 bases match TRBD2. Germline assignment: CDR1 SGHTA and CDR2 FQGTGA. The V segment lost 4 bases and the J segment 6 bases; nucleotides outside the gene matches: 0. The CDR3 consists of 14 residues. CDR3 in DNA: TGTGCCAGCAGCTGGACTAGCGGGAGCAATGAGCAGTTCTTC. This translates into CASSWTSGSNEQFF.

This sequence joins TRBV7-2 and TRBJ2-7; 8 nucleotides agree with TRBD1. The germline V gene encodes CDR1 SGHTA and CDR2 FQGNSA. This CDR3 has 13 residues. V shed 3 bases, J shed 5 bases, and the junction held 3 bases outside the gene matches. In DNA form, the CDR3 reads TGTGCCAGCAGCTTCGACAGGGGTGACGAGCAGTACTTC. This translates into CASSFDRGDEQYF.

This clone rates as medium-sized (0.01 to 0.1%). The chain recombines TRBV7-2 with TRBJ2-2; D is unclear. Germline CDR1 reads SGHTA; CDR2 reads FQGNSA. This CDR3 spans 13 amino acids. The ends were cut back, 1 base at V and 7 bases at J, with 7 bases in the middle. DNA for the CDR3: TGTGCCAGCAGCTTAGTTAGAGTCGGGGAGCTGTTTTTT. As protein: CASSLVRVGELFF. Full variable domain (remainder filled in from reference TRBV7-2 and TRBJ2-2): GAGVSQSPSNKVTEKGKDVELRCDPISGHTALYWYRQSLGQGLEFLIYFQGNSAPDKSGLPSDRFSAERTGGSVSTLTIQRTQQEDSAVYLCASSLVRVGELFFGEGSRLTVL.

This clone was seen once. The gene calls are TRBV7-2 and TRBJ2-5; unclear D gene. V lost 5 bases, J lost 7 bases, and 11 bases lay in between. Germline V lookup: CDR1 SGHTA, CDR2 FQGNSA. The CDR3 is made up of 12 amino acids. CDR3 sequence (DNA): TGTGCCAGCAGCCTTCTTCGTGGGACCCAGTACTTC. Its translation is CASSLLRGTQYF.

This clone has only a few counts. The chain joins TRBV7-8 to TRBJ2-1; D remains unclear. There are 14 residues in the CDR3. V was cut by 3 bases and J by 7 bases, with 13 bases left in between. The germline V gene encodes CDR1 SGHVS and CDR2 FQNEAQ. This chain's CDR3 is CASSFNLLRNEQFF. For the CDR3, the DNA is TGTGCCAGCAGCTTTAACCTACTCCGTAATGAGCAGTTCTTC.

Sample share makes this clone medium-sized. The rearrangement links TRBV2 to TRBJ2-3; 8 positions match TRBD1. The CDR3 has 15 amino acids. Germline V gene data show CDR1 as SNHLY and CDR2 as FYNNEI. V gave up 6 bases and J gave up 1 base; unmatched junction bases: 6. The CDR3 DNA is TGTGCCAGCAGGCCAAACAGGGGGGGCACAGATACGCAGTATTTT. Translating it yields CASRPNRGGTDTQYF.

This clone is classed as medium-sized. The DNA for the CDR3 is TGTGCCACCAGCAGAGACAGGGGCACAGATACGCAGTATTTT. It encodes CATSRDRGTDTQYF. The chain uses TRBV15 and TRBJ2-3; tentatively, D is TRBD1 (5 bases). This CDR3 region has 14 residues. V was clipped by 0 bases and J by 1 base, with 5 bases between them. The germline V gene has CDR1 LNHNV and CDR2 YYDKDF (reference sequence).

This clone appeared a few times. The genes are TRBV6-1 and TRBJ1-5; a possible D gene is TRBD1 (6 bases). Germline V gene data show CDR1 as MNHNS and CDR2 as SASEGT. V was pared by 5 bases and J by 4 bases, with 12 bases between. The CDR3 runs 14 residues. CDR3 coding DNA: TGTGCCAGCAGTTATATCCAGGGGAATCAGCCCCAGCATTTT. Its translation is CASSYIQGNQPQHF.

Only a few counts were recorded for this clone. The V and J genes are TRBV11-3 and TRBJ2-1; a possible D gene is TRBD2 (5 bases). Germline-derived CDR1 and CDR2 are SGHNT and YENEEA. Trimming cost V 5 bases and J 4 bases, with 15 bases left between them. CDR3 length equals 15 residues. CDR3 region: CASSTMGSGYNEQFF. The CDR3 region has the DNA TGTGCCAGCAGCACCATGGGGAGCGGATACAATGAGCAGTTCTTC.

This clone was seen more than once but under ten times. The chain links TRBV7-2 to TRBJ2-5; D is possibly TRBD1 (6 bases). The V end was cut by 5 bases, the J end by 5 bases, with 15 bases between. This CDR3 has 14 amino acids. Germline V gene sequence: CDR1 SGHTA, CDR2 FQGNSA. The CDR3 DNA reads TGTGCCAGCAGCGCCACAGGGTGGGGTGAGACCCAGTACTTC. Residues: CASSATGWGETQYF.